Shown below are 22 T cell receptor delta chains from a single sample sequenced in a study of γδ T cells in repeated Plasmodium falciparum infection (dated by TCRdb to about 2021). For bulk TCR repertoire analysis, Vgamma9/Vdelta2+ and Vdelta2-negative gammadelta T cell populations were flow-sorted out of peripheral blood mononuclear cells. The library was made by multiplex PCR. Reads for this sample came from an Illumina MiSeq. TCRdb called clones anew from the public reads via CATT; matching DNA rows were later pooled. The sample contains 75,000 to 95,000 delta-chain clones, approximately 0.96% of them found a single time. The ten largest clones take up 9% to 10% of the sample. The sample comprised gamma-delta T cells from blood. The source of these receptors is a pool of human donors (malaria-infected and uninfected, not separated).

Comment on this clone: The protein in TCRdb stems from a much larger clone and differs at residue 9 from this DNA's translation, likely a read error; here the protein is translated from the DNA. The J gene is TRDJ1, the V gene TRDV2, with D uncertain. The V end was cut by 0 bases, the J end by 0 bases, with 19 bases between. Looked up from germline, CDR1 is GEAIGNYY and CDR2 is EKD. CDR3 length: 18 residues. The CDR3: CACDTVGAKEGNTDKLIF. CDR3 bases: TGTGCCTGTGACACCGTCGGGGCCAAGGAAGGGAACACCGATAAACTCATCTTT.

This clone was counted many times. TCRdb pairs this DNA with a much larger clone's protein that differs at residue 3, likely a read error; the protein shown was translated from the DNA. The chain carries TRAV38-2/DV8 and TRDJ1; TRDD3 is a possible D gene (9 bases). Germline V gene data show CDR1 as TSESDYY and CDR2 as QEAYKQQN. This CDR3 region has 23 residues. The CDR3 protein is CAHRSKISFLDPTGGHGTDKLIF. The CDR3 nucleotides are TGTGCTCATAGGAGTAAGATTTCCTTCCTAGACCCTACTGGGGGACACGGGACCGATAAACTCATCTTT.

This clone was observed at least ten times. A far larger clone is off by one base, so a read error is likely. Other DNA sequences of this sample code for an identical CDR3. V gene TRDV1 combines with J gene TRDJ1; 8 bases fit TRDD2. The length of the CDR3 is 26 residues. CDR1 is TSWWSYY, CDR2 QGS, per germline. V lost 3 bases and J lost 2; bases outside the gene matches: 38. The CDR3 sequence is CALGELTFLNAWGNKSPSRRTDKLIF. CDR3 DNA sequence: TGTGCTCTTGGGGAGCTAACCTTCCTAAATGCCTGGGGAAACAAATCGCCATCAAGGAGGACCGATAAACTCATCTTT.

This chain connects TRDV2 to TRDJ1, with 7 bases aligning to TRDD3. TCRdb leaves out the J gene; it was filled in here by matching the DNA to germline. Per germline, CDR1 GEAIGNYY and CDR2 EKD. The CDR3 totals 17 residues. The V gene end was trimmed by 0 bases and the J gene end by 0 bases; junction bases not matched to a gene: 9. CDR3 sequence (DNA): TGTGCCTGTGACACCCCATGGGATACTCTGTACACCGATAAACTCATCTTT. It specifies CACDTPWDTLYTDKLIF.

By frequency in the sample, this clone is medium-sized (0.01 to 0.1%). This CDR3 is also generated by other DNA sequences in the sample. This chain joins TRDV1 and TRDJ1, with TRDD3 identical over 7 bases. Germline loops: CDR1 TSWWSYY, CDR2 QGS. J was trimmed by 9 bases and V by 6 bases; bases with no gene match: 22. The CDR3 has 17 amino acids. This CDR3 reads CALGIRVDWGQPLELIF. In nucleotides, the CDR3 is TGTGCTCTTGGAATACGAGTTGACTGGGGCCAACCCCTAGAACTCATCTTT.

Note on this clone: The translation of this DNA and the TCRdb protein of a much larger clone differ at residue 15, probably owing to a read error; the protein shown here is translated from the DNA. The rearrangement uses TRDV2 and TRDJ1, with D possibly TRDD2 on 6 matching bases. As TCRdb names no J gene, one was assigned here on the basis of a DNA match to germline. The CDR3 sequence is 18 residues long. Germline CDR1 is GEAIGNYY and CDR2 is EKD. The CDR3 sequence is CACDTGPRFPKGTDRLIF. The CDR3, as DNA: TGTGCCTGTGACACCGGTCCACGGTTTCCTAAGGGCACCGATAGACTCATCTTT.

This clone was seen only a few times. This DNA's translation and the protein TCRdb lists, from a much larger clone, do not match at residue 13, likely due to a read error; the protein shown is translated from the DNA. This rearrangement joins TRDV2 to TRDJ1; tentatively, D is TRDD3 (6 bases). TCRdb carries no J gene annotation; the J gene was assigned here by matching the DNA with germline. The CDR3 sequence is 16 residues long. CDR1 and CDR2 (germline): GEAIGNYY, EKD. Here the CDR3 DNA reads TGTGCCTGTGATCCCCTTGGTGGGGGTCACACCGATAGACTCATCTTT. Its protein product is CACDPLGGGHTDRLIF.

For this clone: The mismatch at residue 8 between this DNA's translation and the TCRdb protein of a much larger clone likely reflects a read error; the protein shown is translated from the DNA. The chain carries TRDV1 and TRDJ1; 12 bases align to TRDD3. Looked up from germline, CDR1 is TSWWSYY and CDR2 is QGS. The V and J ends lost 2 bases and 8 bases, in that order; junction bases with no gene match: 24. The CDR3 totals 21 residues. The CDR3 coding sequence is TGTGCTCTTGGGGAAACCTTAGAATTCACGGGGTACTGGGGGATACTGGGGAAACTCATCTTT. Protein product: CALGETLEFTGYWGILGKLIF.

As regards this clone: A far larger clone is just one base off, so this is likely a read error. Other nucleotide sequences from this sample produce the same CDR3. V gene TRDV1 was called; the J gene was not; TRDD3 reflects the table's D call only, with no check against the DNA. Germline V gene sequence: CDR1 TSWWSYY, CDR2 QGS. The CDR3 runs to 18 residues. CDR3: CALGELYWGIRYTDKLIF. The CDR3 nucleotides read TGTGCTCTTGGGGAACTTTACTGGGGGATAAGGTACACCGATAAGCTCATCTTT.

Comment on this clone: This DNA's translation and the protein TCRdb lists, from a much larger clone, do not match at residue 16, likely due to a read error; the protein shown is translated from the DNA. A V gene of TRDV2 was called, but no J gene was assigned; TRDD3 was called by the table and not checked on the DNA. Germline V CDR1 and CDR2: GEAIGNYY, EKD. The CDR3 extends over 18 amino acids. The CDR3 DNA is TGTGCCTGTGACACGGGGGGATACAGCTCCTGGGACACCCGACAGACGTTTTTC. Translating it yields CACDTGGYSSWDTRQTFF.

This clone was detected a few times. A single base is all that separates this from a far larger clone, so a read error is likely. The same CDR3 can be traced to other DNA sequences in this sample. In nucleotides, the CDR3 is TGTGCCTGTGACACCAGGGTCTTCAACTGGGGGACAACGCGTGACTCCTGGGACACCCGACAGATGTTTTTT. It translates to CACDTRVFNWGTTRDSWDTRQMFF. The V gene corresponds to TRDV2; no J gene was called; whether TRDD3, the table's D call, matches the DNA was not checked. Looked up from germline, CDR1 is GEAIGNYY and CDR2 is EKD. CDR3 size: 24 residues.

A few counts support this clone. A far larger clone is one base from this, pointing to a likely read error. Other DNA sequences in the same sample also yield this CDR3. V usage is TRDV2 and J usage is TRDJ1, with 7 nucleotides matching TRDD3. The J gene comes from matching the DNA to germline here; TCRdb lacks it. This CDR3 comprises 18 residues. Germline V gene lookup returns CDR1 GEAIGNYY and CDR2 EKD. In DNA form, the CDR3 reads TGCGCCTGTGACACCGGAGGAGGAGTGGGGGACAACACCGATAAACTCATCTTT. This codes for CACDTGGGVGDNTDKLIF.

As regards this clone: TCRdb records a much larger clone's protein for this DNA, with a difference at residue 15 that likely arises from a read error; the protein given is the translation of the DNA. V gene TRDV1 combines with J gene TRDJ1; either TRDD2 or TRDD3 may supply D (7 bases each). TCRdb gives no J gene; it was assigned here by matching the DNA to germline. The V end lost 5 bases, the J end lost 1 base, and 41 bases lay between the germline ends. Germline V gene sequence: CDR1 TSWWSYY, CDR2 QGS. The CDR3 has 24 amino acids. In DNA, the CDR3 is TGTGCTCTTGGGCCAATTGGGGGCATTTCCTACGAGTCTGACGACGGGGGATTCACCGATAAACTCATCTTT. Translation: CALGPIGGISYESDDGGFTDKLIF.

This clone was observed a few times. This sequence is one base from a far larger clone and is likely a read error. The identical CDR3 is also encoded by other nucleotide sequences in the sample. This sequence joins TRDV2 and TRDJ3; 9 nucleotides line up with TRDD3. No J gene is reported in TCRdb; it was inferred here by comparing the DNA with germline. Germline-derived CDR1 and CDR2 are GEAIGNYY and EKD. The CDR3 totals 18 residues. CDR3 bases: TGTGCCTGTGACTTGCTGGGGGATGGCTCCTGGGACACTCGACAGATGTTTTTC. Residues: CACDLLGDGSWDTRQMFF.

Remarks on this clone: This is likely an artifact of a read error, given a far larger clone one base away. Other nucleotide sequences from this sample produce the same CDR3. This sequence joins TRDV1 and TRDJ1, with a possible D match to TRDD3 (5 bases). Here the J gene came from matching the DNA to germline, since TCRdb omits it. V was clipped by 3 bases and J by 0 bases, with 29 bases between them. This CDR3 has 21 amino acids. Germline CDR1 and CDR2: TSWWSYY and QGS. The CDR3 DNA reads TGTGCTCTTGGGGAGCTTGGGCGGGGACTGGACCCAGACGCATACACCGATAAACTCATCTTT. Protein sequence: CALGELGRGLDPDAYTDKLIF.

In regard to this clone: TCRdb has a much larger clone's protein, which differs at residue 15 from the translation of this DNA, likely because of a read error; what is shown is the protein translated from the DNA. The chain has TRDV2 and TRDJ1; TRDD3 matches 11 bases. TCRdb supplies no J gene; here it was assigned by aligning the nucleotide sequence to germline. The CDR3 sequence is 19 residues long. From germline, CDR1 is GEAIGNYY and CDR2 EKD. The CDR3 DNA follows: TGTGCCTGTGACACCGTGCGGTTGGGGGATACGCAGTCCACCAATAAACTCATCTTT. Amino acid sequence: CACDTVRLGDTQSTNKLIF.

This clone was counted between two and nine times. Since a far larger clone is one base different, this is likely a read error. The V call is TRDV1, the J call TRDJ1; possible D gene TRDD3, 6 bases. Germline matching of the DNA provided the J gene here, since TCRdb leaves it blank. The CDR3 loop spans 14 amino acids. Germline-derived CDR1 and CDR2 are TSWWSYY and QGS. The CDR3 DNA is TGTGCTCTGGGGGAACTTCTCCACGACGATAAACTCATCTTT. The encoded protein is CALGELLHDDKLIF.

The table lists this clone with a few counts. TCRdb pairs this DNA with a much larger clone's protein that differs at residue 24, likely a read error; the protein shown was translated from the DNA. This rearrangement joins TRDV1 to TRDJ1; 9 bases line up with TRDD3. Germline matching of the DNA provided the J gene here, since TCRdb leaves it blank. Per the germline V gene, CDR1 is TSWWSYY and CDR2 is QGS. This CDR3 region has 30 residues. The J segment lost 2 bases and the V segment lost 0 bases, leaving 46 bases of the junction unmatched. CDR3 amino acids: CALGELGTRRIRSTTGGGYSGPLLTDKLIF. CDR3 sequence (DNA): TGTGCTCTTGGGGAACTAGGGACCAGGAGAATAAGGTCTACAACAGGTGGGGGATATTCTGGCCCTCTATTGACCGATAAACTCATCTTT.

This clone appeared a few times. This DNA translates differently at residue 10 from the TCRdb protein, which is that of a much larger clone; a read error is likely, and the protein shown is the DNA's own translation. The chain is built from TRDV2 and TRDJ1; D unclear. Here the J gene was assigned by germline matching of the DNA, as TCRdb has none. This CDR3 has 18 residues. V was cut by 3 bases and J by 0 bases, with 22 bases left in between. Germline CDR1 and CDR2: GEAIGNYY and EKD. The CDR3 loop is CACDAVLGVESNTDKLIF. The CDR3 DNA reads TGTGCCTGTGACGCAGTTTTAGGTGTGGAATCGAACACCGATAAACTCATCTTT.

As concerns this clone: The TCRdb record carries a much larger clone's protein, which differs from this DNA's translation at residue 10; a read error is the likely cause, and the protein listed here is the DNA translation. The chain couples TRDV1 to TRDJ1, with 9 bases aligning to TRDD3. Because TCRdb records no J gene, it was assigned here through a match of the DNA to germline. Looked up from germline, CDR1 is TSWWSYY and CDR2 is QGS. The CDR3 runs 22 residues. The V segment lost 2 bases and the J segment 0 bases; nucleotides outside the gene matches: 22. The CDR3 DNA follows: TGTGCTCTTGGGGAAAAAAGAGTTCCCGTCGTACTGGGGGAGCCGTACACCGATAAACTCATCTTT. Encoded protein: CALGEKRVPVVLGEPYTDKLIF.

As for this clone: This sequence is one base from a far larger clone and is likely a read error. Other DNA sequences from this sample encode an identical CDR3 as well. The genes are TRDV1 and TRDJ1; 10 positions match TRDD3. Germline-derived CDR1 and CDR2 are TSWWSYY and QGS. CDR3 length: 23 amino acids. The CDR3 loop is CALGEGSFPSFVLGDGYTDKLIF. The CDR3, as DNA: TGTGCTCTCGGGGAAGGTTCTTTCCCTTCGTTCGTACTGGGGGATGGATACACCGATAAACTCATCTTT.

About this clone itself: TCRdb lists the protein of a much larger clone for this DNA, which differs at residue 9, so this is likely a read error; the protein given here is translated from the DNA itself. The V call is TRDV1, the J call TRDJ1; D ambiguous. The J gene was not available in TCRdb and was assigned here by matching the DNA to germline segments. Trimming cost V 0 bases and J 3 bases, with 26 bases left between them. The CDR3 contains 20 residues. Germline assignment: CDR1 TSWWSYY and CDR2 QGS. The CDR3 spells CALGELGPHGNGHQADKLIF. DNA of the CDR3: TGTGCTCTTGGGGAACTAGGGCCCCATGGCAATGGCCACCAAGCCGATAAACTCATCTTT.